The rows below give T cell receptor beta chains drawn from one sample of a study of blood T cell repertoires in COVID-19. TCRdb keeps only in-frame clones here, not all; method: immunoSEQ multiplex PCR. The sample has 130,000 or so clones, 88% seen once; the top ten hold around 2.3%. Sequencing was performed on peripheral blood. Source of these receptors: a human donor with COVID-19, enrolled during active disease. The donor label of this sample is uncertain. CDR3s include the opening cysteine and the closing phenylalanine or tryptophan. A D gene is named only where the DNA matches it firmly. Size tells how often a clone was seen (once, few, many) or the class of an expanded clone, and some rows leave it out.

J gene | clone size | D gene | V gene | CDR3 protein | CDR3 DNA
TRBJ1-1 | - | TRBD1 | TRBV4-2 | CASSEGQGLNTEAFF | TGTGCCAGCAGCGAAGGACAGGGTTTGAACACTGAAGCTTTCTTT
TRBJ2-3 | - | - | TRBV7-3 | CASSPTPGDTQYF | TGTGCCAGCAGTCCCACCCCGGGAGATACGCAGTATTTT
TRBJ1-5 | - | - | TRBV10-3 | CAISEAGAGGNQPQHF | TGTGCCATCAGTGAGGCAGGGGCGGGTGGCAATCAGCCCCAGCATTTT
TRBJ1-4 | - | TRBD1 | TRBV10-3 | CAISAGGSEKLFF | TGTGCCATCAGTGCAGGGGGTTCTGAAAAACTGTTTTTT
TRBJ2-1 | - | - | TRBV2 | CASSVSTFNEQFF | TGTGCCAGCAGTGTATCTACGTTCAATGAGCAGTTCTTC
TRBJ2-1 | few | TRBD2 | TRBV4-1 | CASSQGLAGYNEQFF | TGCGCCAGCAGCCAAGGACTAGCGGGATACAATGAGCAGTTCTTC
TRBJ2-1 | few | TRBD2 | TRBV27 | CASSLAGPFYNEQFF | TGTGCCAGCAGCCTAGCGGGTCCCTTCTACAATGAGCAGTTCTTC
TRBJ2-3 | - | TRBD2 | TRBV12-3/TRBV12-4 | CASKGGRADTQYF | TGTGCCAGCAAGGGCGGGAGGGCAGATACGCAGTATTTT
TRBJ1-4 | - | - | TRBV11-2 | CASSLSNEKLFF | TGTGCCAGCAGCCTTTCTAATGAAAAACTGTTTTTT
TRBJ1-3 | - | - | TRBV7-9 | CASSLDVGAPGNTIYF | TGTGCCAGCAGCTTAGATGTGGGGGCCCCTGGAAACACCATATATTTT
TRBJ2-3 | - | - | TRBV3-1/TRBV3-2 | CASSQGAKGNTQYF | TGTGCCAGCAGCCAAGGGGCTAAAGGAAATACGCAGTATTTT
TRBJ2-5 | - | - | TRBV15 | CATSSRLRERETQYF | TGTGCCACCAGCAGCCGTTTAAGGGAGAGAGAGACCCAGTACTTC
TRBJ1-1 | - | - | TRBV27 | CASSHGTLRGTEAFF | TGTGCCAGCAGCCACGGGACTCTTAGGGGCACTGAAGCTTTCTTT
TRBJ1-1 | - | - | TRBV5-1 | CASSGGSGADTEAFF | TGCGCCAGCAGCGGCGGGTCGGGAGCGGACACTGAAGCTTTCTTT
TRBJ1-2 | - | - | TRBV5-1 | CASSLEQGDLEGYTF | TGCGCCAGCAGCTTGGAACAGGGTGACTTGGAGGGCTACACCTTC
TRBJ1-5 | - | - | TRBV5-1 | CASSLGLTQPQHF | TGCGCCAGCAGCTTGGGACTTACTCAGCCCCAGCATTTT
TRBJ1-6 | - | - | TRBV19 | CASSPPRSSYNSPLHF | TGTGCCAGTAGCCCCCCCCGGAGCTCCTATAATTCACCCCTCCACTTT
TRBJ1-6 | - | - | TRBV2 | CASSVGGRDNSPLHF | TGTGCCAGCAGTGTAGGAGGACGGGATAATTCACCCCTCCACTTT
TRBJ2-7 | few | - | TRBV6-5 | CASSQRQGGDEQYF | TGTGCCAGCAGCCAAAGACAGGGAGGAGACGAGCAGTACTTC
TRBJ1-2 | - | TRBD1 | TRBV10-3 | CAISEVLGQARPEYGYTF | TGTGCCATCAGTGAGGTGCTAGGACAGGCCCGGCCGGAATATGGCTACACCTTC
TRBJ1-1 | - | TRBD1 | TRBV18 | CASSPQVQGGNTEAFF | TGTGCCAGCTCACCACAGGTACAGGGGGGGAACACTGAAGCTTTCTTT
TRBJ2-1 | - | - | TRBV10-3 | CAISDWRASSYNEQFF | TGTGCCATCAGTGACTGGCGGGCGAGCTCCTACAATGAGCAGTTCTTC
TRBJ2-7 | - | TRBD1 | TRBV6-4 | CASRGQRLEQYF | TGTGCCAGCAGGGGACAGAGACTAGAGCAGTACTTC
TRBJ2-1 | - | TRBD2 | TRBV25-1 | CASSQSGGHSYNEQFF | TGTGCCAGCAGTCAAAGCGGGGGCCATTCCTACAATGAGCAGTTCTTC
TRBJ1-2 | - | TRBD1 | TRBV24-1 | CATRGRGDGKGAFYGYTF | TGTGCCACCAGGGGCAGGGGAGACGGTAAGGGGGCTTTCTATGGCTACACCTTC
TRBJ2-3 | - | - | TRBV12-3/TRBV12-4 | CASHSRPDTQYF | TGTGCCAGCCATTCTAGACCCGATACGCAGTATTTT
TRBJ2-3 | - | - | TRBV11-3 | CASSTDYTDTQYF | TGTGCCAGCAGCACGGACTACACAGATACGCAGTATTTT
TRBJ1-4 | - | - | TRBV19 | CASSMYRPTNEKLFF | TGTGCCAGTAGTATGTACAGGCCAACTAATGAAAAACTGTTTTTT
TRBJ2-7 | - | - | TRBV7-8 | CASSLTPSGAGGYEQYF | TGTGCCAGCAGCTTAACCCCCTCGGGGGCAGGGGGGTACGAGCAGTACTTC
TRBJ2-7 | once | TRBD2 | TRBV4-1 | CASSQDSGLAGFEQYF | TGCGCCAGCAGCCAAGATTCAGGACTAGCGGGGTTCGAGCAGTACTTC
TRBJ1-1 | - | - | TRBV4-2 | CASSQDQASMNTEAFF | TGTGCCAGCAGCCAAGATCAGGCCAGTATGAACACTGAAGCTTTCTTT
TRBJ2-5 | - | TRBD1 | TRBV7-7 | CASSPSPGGQETQYF | TGTGCCAGCAGCCCCAGCCCAGGGGGCCAAGAGACCCAGTACTTC
TRBJ2-3 | - | TRBD1 | TRBV6-5 | CASSRTGPDTQYF | TGTGCCAGCAGCCGGACAGGGCCGGATACGCAGTATTTT
TRBJ2-4 | - | - | TRBV7-8 | CASSLARAGSSKNIQYF | TGTGCCAGCAGCTTAGCGAGGGCGGGCTCCTCCAAAAACATTCAGTACTTC
TRBJ2-5 | - | TRBD2 | TRBV15 | CATSRETSGGLETQYF | TGTGCCACCAGCAGGGAGACTAGCGGGGGGTTGGAGACCCAGTACTTC
TRBJ1-1 | - | - | TRBV4-2 | CASSQLSEGTEAFF | TGTGCCAGCAGCCAGCTCTCGGAGGGCACTGAAGCTTTCTTT
TRBJ2-7 | - | TRBD1 | TRBV27 | CASRSPGQGRYEQYF | TGTGCCAGCAGATCGCCGGGACAGGGCCGCTACGAGCAGTACTTC
TRBJ1-5 | - | TRBD1 | TRBV6-4 | CAPQDRGYNQPQHF | TGTGCACCCCAGGACAGGGGTTACAATCAGCCCCAGCATTTT
TRBJ1-2 | - | - | TRBV6-1 | CASSELAYGYTF | TGTGCCAGCAGTGAATTAGCCTATGGCTACACCTTC
TRBJ1-2 | - | - | TRBV3-1/TRBV3-2 | CASSLTMGTGPYGYTF | TGTGCCAGCAGCTTGACCATGGGAACAGGGCCCTATGGCTACACCTTC
TRBJ2-7 | - | - | TRBV7-2 | CASSLAPGLGYEQYF | TGTGCCAGCAGCTTGGCTCCGGGACTCGGCTACGAGCAGTACTTC
TRBJ2-5 | - | - | TRBV29-1 | CSVDISDGLTQYF | TGCAGCGTTGATATTTCCGATGGGCTAACCCAGTACTTC
TRBJ2-7 | - | - | TRBV5-1 | CASSLVGVGYEQYF | TGCGCCAGCAGCTTGGTAGGGGTGGGTTACGAGCAGTACTTC
TRBJ2-7 | - | TRBD1 | TRBV10-3 | CAISESGQGATYEQYF | TGTGCCATCAGTGAGTCGGGACAGGGGGCCACCTACGAGCAGTACTTC
TRBJ2-7 | few | - | TRBV28 | CASSPPDSYYEQYF | TGTGCCAGCAGTCCTCCCGACAGTTACTACGAGCAGTACTTC
TRBJ2-7 | - | - | TRBV12-3/TRBV12-4 | CASSTPAHYEQYF | TGTGCCAGCAGTACTCCCGCCCACTACGAGCAGTACTTC
TRBJ2-5 | - | - | TRBV9 | CASSIVIGEQETQYF | TGTGCCAGCAGCATAGTGATCGGGGAACAAGAGACCCAGTACTTC